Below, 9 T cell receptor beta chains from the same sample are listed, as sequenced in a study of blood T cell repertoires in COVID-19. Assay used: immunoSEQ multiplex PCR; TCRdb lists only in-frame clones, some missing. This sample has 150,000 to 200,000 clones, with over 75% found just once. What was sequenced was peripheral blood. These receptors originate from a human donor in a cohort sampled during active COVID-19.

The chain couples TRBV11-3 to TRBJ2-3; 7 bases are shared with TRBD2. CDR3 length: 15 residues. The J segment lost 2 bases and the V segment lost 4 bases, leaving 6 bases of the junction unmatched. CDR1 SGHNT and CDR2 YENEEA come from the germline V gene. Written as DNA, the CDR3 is TGTGCCAGCAGCTCTGGGAGGGGTCACACAGATACGCAGTATTTT. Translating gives CASSSGRGHTDTQYF.

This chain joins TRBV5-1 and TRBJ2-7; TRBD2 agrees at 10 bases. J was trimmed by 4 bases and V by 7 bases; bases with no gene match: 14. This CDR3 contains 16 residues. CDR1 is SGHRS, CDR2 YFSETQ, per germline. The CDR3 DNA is TGCGCCAGCCAGCGGATTAGCGGGAGGCAGCCTTACGAGCAGTACTTC. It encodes CASQRISGRQPYEQYF.

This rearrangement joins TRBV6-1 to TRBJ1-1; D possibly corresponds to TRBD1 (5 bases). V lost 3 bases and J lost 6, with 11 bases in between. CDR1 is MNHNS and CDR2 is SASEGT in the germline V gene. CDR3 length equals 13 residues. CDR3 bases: TGTGCCAGCAGTGAGTTAGGGGTCGCTGAAGCTTTCTTT. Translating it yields CASSELGVAEAFF.

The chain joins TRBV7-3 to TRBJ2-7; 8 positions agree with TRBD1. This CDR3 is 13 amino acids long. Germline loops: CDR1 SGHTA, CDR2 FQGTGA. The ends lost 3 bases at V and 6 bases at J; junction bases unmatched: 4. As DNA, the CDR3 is TGTGCCAGCAGCTTCGACAGGGGATCCGAGCAGTACTTC. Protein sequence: CASSFDRGSEQYF.

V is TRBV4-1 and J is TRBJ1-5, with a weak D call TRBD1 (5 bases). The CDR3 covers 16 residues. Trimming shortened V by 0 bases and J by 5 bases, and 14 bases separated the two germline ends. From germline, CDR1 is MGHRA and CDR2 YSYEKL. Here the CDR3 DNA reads TGCGCCAGCAGCCAAGATCAGCAGGGATCGGATCAGCCCCAGCATTTT. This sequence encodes CASSQDQQGSDQPQHF.

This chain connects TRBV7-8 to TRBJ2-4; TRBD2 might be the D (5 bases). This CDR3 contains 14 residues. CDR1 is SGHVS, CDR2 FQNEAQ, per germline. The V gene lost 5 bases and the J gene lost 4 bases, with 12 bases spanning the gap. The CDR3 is CASSPGLKKNIQYF. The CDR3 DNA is TGTGCCAGCAGCCCCGGACTCAAAAAAAACATTCAGTACTTC.

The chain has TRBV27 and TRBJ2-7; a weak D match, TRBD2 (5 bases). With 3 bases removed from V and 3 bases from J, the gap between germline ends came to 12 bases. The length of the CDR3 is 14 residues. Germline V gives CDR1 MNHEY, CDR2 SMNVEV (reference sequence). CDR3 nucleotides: TGTGCCAGCAGTTTCCTGCCTGAGGGCTACGAGCAGTACTTC. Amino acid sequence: CASSFLPEGYEQYF.

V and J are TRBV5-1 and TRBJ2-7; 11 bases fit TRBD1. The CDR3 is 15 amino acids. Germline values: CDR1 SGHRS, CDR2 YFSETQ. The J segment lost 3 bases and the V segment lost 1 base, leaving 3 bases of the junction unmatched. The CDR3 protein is CASSLKGTGGYEQYF. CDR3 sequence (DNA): TGCGCCAGCAGCTTGAAGGGGACAGGGGGCTACGAGCAGTACTTC.

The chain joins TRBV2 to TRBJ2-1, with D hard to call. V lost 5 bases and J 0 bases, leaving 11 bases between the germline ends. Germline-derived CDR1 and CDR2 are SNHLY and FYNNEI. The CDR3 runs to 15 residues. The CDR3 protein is CASSLLAVSYNEQFF. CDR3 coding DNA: TGTGCCAGCAGTCTTCTTGCAGTCTCCTACAATGAGCAGTTCTTC.